This TCR beta chain is from a study of low-dose radiotherapy and immunotherapy resistance in tumors. Study summary: Over 26 weeks, cohort 2 got 1 Gy every two weeks, reaching 13 Gy.

This clonotype was recorded at least ten times. The J segment lost 1 base and the V segment lost 4 bases, leaving 4 bases of the junction unmatched. CDR1 is SGHRS, CDR2 YFSETQ, per germline. The CDR3 contains 14 residues. cDNA synthesis used a TRAV/TRBV-specific primer set for both chains. The authors amplified TCRs for 20 to 25 PCR cycles with a constant-region primer and a V-primer adapter. TCRdb reprocessed the reads via MiXCR and lists one record per CDR3 protein. Here the sample spans over 65,000 distinct CDR3 sequences, roughly 19% being singletons. This sample's time point: before trial treatment. As their treatment, donors received nivolumab, ipilimumab, aspirin, low-dose cyclophosphamide and low-dose radiotherapy. Inclusion covered patients whose advanced solid tumors lacked tumor-infiltrating lymphocytes.

The sequence derives from a male donor with prostate cancer. The chain combines TRBV5-1 with TRBJ2-5; 7 nucleotides match TRBD1. This specimen consisted of PBMCs, obtained before treatment. CDR3 nucleotides: TGCGCCAGCAGCACCGGGACAGCCCAAGAGACCCAGTACTTC. Amino acid sequence: CASSTGTAQETQYF.